The 15 T cell receptor beta chains listed next were all sequenced from one sample in a study of cytomegalovirus exposure and HLA in healthy donors. PCR primers comprised 60 Vbeta and 13 Jbeta primers. Sequenced by immunoSEQ multiplex PCR; TCRdb stores in-frame clones only, minus some. The table has 110,000 to 150,000 clones, roughly 10% seen once. What was sequenced was PBMCs. Source of these receptors: a man aged 50-59 years in good health and CMV-seronegative.

The V and J genes are TRBV5-6 and TRBJ2-1, with 7 nucleotides matching TRBD2. CDR1 SGHDT and CDR2 YYEEEE come from the germline V gene. The CDR3 contains 14 residues. The V gene end was trimmed by 2 bases and the J gene end by 9 bases; junction bases not matched to a gene: 8. The CDR3 loop reads CASSFGSGRGEQFF. CDR3 bases: TGTGCCAGCAGCTTTGGTTCGGGGAGGGGTGAGCAGTTCTTC.

The CDR3 here is CASSQDSYGYTF. The CDR3 DNA sequence: TGCGCCAGCAGCCAGGACAGCTATGGCTACACCTTC. The chain combines TRBV5-1 with TRBJ1-2; the D gene is possibly TRBD1 (6 bases). This CDR3 contains 12 residues. Per germline, CDR1 SGHRS and CDR2 YFSETQ. With 4 bases removed from V and 4 bases from J, the gap between germline ends came to 8 bases.

This clone was counted between two and nine times. The rearrangement joins TRBV6-1 to TRBJ1-2; 9 bases are a match to TRBD1. J lost 6 bases, V lost 8 bases, and 13 bases had no gene match. Germline loops: CDR1 MNHNS, CDR2 SASEGT. CDR3 length equals 15 residues. Written as DNA, the CDR3 is TGTGCCAGCTTATCCCGGGACAGGGCGAAGAATGGCTACACCTTC. It codes for CASLSRDRAKNGYTF.

The chain is built from TRBV7-2 and TRBJ1-1; 7 bases align to TRBD1. The CDR3 extends over 15 amino acids. J lost 1 base, V lost 4 bases, and 6 bases had no gene match. Germline V CDR1 and CDR2: SGHTA, FQGNSA. The CDR3 spells CASSSRTGSNTEAFF. The CDR3 DNA sequence: TGTGCCAGCAGCTCTCGGACAGGTTCGAACACTGAAGCTTTCTTT.

This clone was found a few times. The CDR3 region is CASSLENDRHGYTF. CDR3 nucleotide sequence: TGCGCCAGCAGCTTGGAAAACGACAGACATGGCTACACCTTC. The chain uses TRBV5-1 and TRBJ1-2, with D possibly being TRBD1 (5 bases). The CDR3 sequence is 14 residues long. CDR1 SGHRS and CDR2 YFSETQ come from the germline V gene. V was clipped by 0 bases and J by 6 bases, with 12 bases between them.

This chain connects TRBV15 to TRBJ1-1; D ambiguous. CDR3 length equals 13 residues. V lost 3 bases, J lost 4 bases, and 9 bases lay in between. Germline V gene sequence: CDR1 LNHNV, CDR2 YYDKDF (reference sequence). CDR3 DNA: TGTGCCACCAGCAGGGCAGGATCCACTGAAGCTTTCTTT. Its protein product is CATSRAGSTEAFF.

This clone occurred a few times. The V gene is TRBV6-5, the J gene TRBJ2-1, with 9 bases matching TRBD2. CDR3 length equals 16 residues. V was pared by 4 bases and J by 1 base, with 5 bases of the junction left unmatched. Germline CDR1 MNHEY, CDR2 SVGAGI. CDR3 amino acids: CASSLGGGGSYNEQFF. The CDR3 nucleotides are TGTGCCAGCAGTTTGGGCGGGGGGGGGTCCTACAATGAGCAGTTCTTC.

Worth noting for this clone: Its ends do not fully match the called genes, so a read error is possible. The chain combines TRBV7-7 with TRBJ2-1; D unresolved. The CDR3 runs to 13 residues. CDR1 is SSHAT and CDR2 is FNYEAQ in the germline V gene (reference sequence). CDR3 protein: CASSPESGNEQFF. CDR3 in DNA: TGTGCTAGCAGCCCGGAGTCGGGCAATGAGCAGTTCTTC. Looking up the rest from reference TRBV7-7 and TRBJ2-1 gives the full variable domain: GAGVSQSPRYKVTKRGQDVTLRCDPISSHATLYWYQQALGQGPEFLTYFNYEAQPDKSGLPSDRFSAERPEGSISTLTIQRTEQRDSAMYRCASSPESGNEQFFGPGTRLTVL.

J is TRBJ2-5 and V is TRBV2; maybe TRBD2 (6 bases). Trimming cost V 7 bases and J 5 bases, with 14 bases left between them. The CDR3 extends over 13 amino acids. Germline lookup yields CDR1 SNHLY and CDR2 FYNNEI. The CDR3: CASTAGFKETQYF. The CDR3 DNA reads as TGTGCCAGCACGGCGGGGTTCAAGGAGACCCAGTACTTC. The whole variable domain, remainder taken from reference TRBV2 and TRBJ2-5, is EPEVTQTPSHQVTQMGQEVILRCVPISNHLYFYWYRQILGQKVEFLVSFYNNEISEKSEIFDDQFSVERPDGSNFTLKIRSTKLEDSAMYFCASTAGFKETQYFGPGTRLLVL.

This chain uses TRBV10-3 with TRBJ2-5; D perhaps matches TRBD2 (6 bases). Germline V CDR1 and CDR2: ENHRY, SYGVKD. Trimming stripped 6 bases from V and 5 bases from J, with 13 bases between. CDR3 length: 13 residues. CDR3 loop: CAIRGGSEETQYF. The CDR3 coding sequence is TGTGCCATCAGGGGAGGAAGCGAGGAGACCCAGTACTTC.

This clone was counted only a few times. The rearrangement links TRBV11-2 to TRBJ2-3, with 9 nucleotides matching TRBD1. Germline loops: CDR1 SGHAT, CDR2 FQNNGV. The CDR3 has 15 residues. V lost 5 bases to trimming and J lost 2 bases; unmatched junction nucleotides: 5. The CDR3 sequence is CASSTIQGATDTQYF. CDR3 sequence (DNA): TGTGCCAGCAGCACGATACAGGGGGCCACAGATACGCAGTATTTT.

This clone has only a few counts. The chain uses TRBV5-1 and TRBJ1-4; 8 bases agree with TRBD1. CDR3 length equals 14 residues. In germline, CDR1 is SGHRS, CDR2 YFSETQ. The V and J ends lost 4 bases and 8 bases, in that order; junction bases with no gene match: 7. CDR3 sequence: CASSLGQGGEKLFF. Here the CDR3 DNA reads TGCGCCAGCAGCCTCGGACAGGGAGGGGAAAAACTGTTTTTT.

The table lists this clone with a few counts. This chain joins TRBV2 and TRBJ2-2; TRBD1 aligns across 7 bases. The CDR3 has 14 residues. Germline V gene data show CDR1 as SNHLY and CDR2 as FYNNEI. V lost 9 bases, J lost 6 bases, and 10 bases stayed unmatched. The CDR3 DNA follows: TGTGCCAGAGAAAGGGGGCTTGGGGCCGGGGAGCTGTTTTTT. It specifies CARERGLGAGELFF.

This clone was seen a handful of times. The chain links TRBV18 to TRBJ2-5; possible D gene TRBD1, 6 bases. Germline lookup yields CDR1 KGHSH and CDR2 LQKENI. CDR3 length: 13 amino acids. The V gene lost 5 bases and the J gene lost 4 bases, with 11 bases spanning the gap. Here the CDR3 reads CASSSWGLETQYF. DNA of the CDR3: TGTGCCAGCTCAAGCTGGGGGCTAGAGACCCAGTACTTC.

The V call is TRBV27, the J call TRBJ1-5; 9 nucleotides agree with TRBD1. The CDR3 loop spans 15 amino acids. Germline values: CDR1 MNHEY, CDR2 SMNVEV (reference sequence). V shed 6 bases and J 3 bases; nucleotides not matched to a gene: 6. In nucleotides, the CDR3 is TGTGCCAGCAGACCGGGACAGGGAAACAATCAGCCCCAGCATTTT. Translating gives CASRPGQGNNQPQHF.